This is a list of T cell receptor beta chains from one sample in a study of blood T cell repertoires in COVID-19. Assay: immunoSEQ multiplex PCR; the TCRdb copy retains only in-frame clones and omits some. The sample has over 120,000 clones; 75% to 80% are singletons. The sequenced sample consisted of PBMCs or T cells enriched from blood (not recorded which). The receptors stem from a woman aged 45 to 65 who had recovered from COVID-19. CDR3s include the opening cysteine and the closing phenylalanine or tryptophan. The size entry is marked missing in some rows and otherwise reads once, few, many or a size class.

V gene	clone size	J gene	CDR3 protein
TRBV27	.	TRBJ2-7	CASSPLGTGVDEQYF
TRBV7-9	.	TRBJ1-2	CASSLGPDRGQSNYGYTF
TRBV25-1	.	TRBJ2-7	CASSESSTGYEQYF
TRBV2	few	TRBJ1-5	CASSGTVHSNQPQHF
TRBV7-8	few	TRBJ1-4	CASSPGGTNEKLFF
TRBV6-6	.	TRBJ2-3	CASGSFGTGTDTQYF
TRBV28	.	TRBJ1-5	CASSMEIGHSNQPQHF
TRBV27	.	TRBJ2-7	CASSPYRDYEQYF
TRBV10-1	.	TRBJ2-7	CATSPEISSGRSEQYF
TRBV7-9	once	TRBJ1-4	CASSFGRGEEKLFF
TRBV11-2	.	TRBJ2-3	CASSLGVLAGGQTDTQYF
TRBV9	few	TRBJ2-2	CASSVVGGTGELFF
TRBV24-1	.	TRBJ2-7	CATSDHRVPYEQYF
TRBV28	.	TRBJ2-7	CASSTGTATYEQYF
TRBV19	few	TRBJ1-5	CASSRGQGGNQPQHF
TRBV2	.	TRBJ2-3	CASGGHTDTQYF
TRBV12-3/TRBV12-4	many	TRBJ1-1	CASSLIQGAEAFF
TRBV27	once	TRBJ2-7	CASSLTPWGGPSYEQYF
TRBV23-1	.	TRBJ2-2	CAIARGLDTGELFF
TRBV4-1	.	TRBJ1-5	CASSQVLTGTGVYQPQHF
TRBV19	.	TRBJ2-7	CASSIDQVSSYEQYF
TRBV24-1	.	TRBJ1-5	CATSDSSGGSQPQHF
TRBV6-5	.	TRBJ1-3	CASSYRGTGNTIYF
TRBV5-1	once	TRBJ1-1	CASSPRGGGATDPREIAFF
TRBV3-1/TRBV3-2	.	TRBJ1-4	CASSQGQRIATNEKLFF
TRBV20-1	.	TRBJ2-7	CSASPGQAHSYEQYF
TRBV9	.	TRBJ2-1	CASSVVAGGSYNEQFF
TRBV6-5	.	TRBJ1-5	CASGHNSNQPQHF
TRBV5-4	.	TRBJ2-2	CASSLGTSRTGELFF
TRBV27	.	TRBJ2-3	CASREGGGFLDDTQYF
TRBV7-2	.	TRBJ2-5	CASSLRRLAGGVETQYF
TRBV20-1	once	TRBJ2-7	CSARLAYEQYF
TRBV3-1/TRBV3-2	.	TRBJ1-5	CASSQGQGWNQPQHF
TRBV11-3	.	TRBJ2-5	CASSLDSQGLETQYF
TRBV24-1	few	TRBJ1-2	CATSDTDRSGYTF
TRBV6-1	.	TRBJ2-5	CASSAQGASGVEGETQYF
TRBV30	.	TRBJ1-5	CAWSGGGTGSNQPQHF
TRBV7-3	.	TRBJ1-1	CASSPGQGRTEAFF
TRBV12-5	.	TRBJ2-3	CASGLVRVRREGQPDTQYF
TRBV7-2	.	TRBJ2-3	CASSHPRGMADTQYF
TRBV24-1	.	TRBJ2-7	CATSLLAGPSGYF
TRBV11-2	.	TRBJ1-2	CASSPTSGDYGYTF
TRBV5-6	.	TRBJ2-3	CASSNSGGATDTQYF
TRBV7-9	.	TRBJ1-6	CASYDFREGGRYNSPLHF
TRBV16	.	TRBJ1-1	CASSQSTGNTEAFF
TRBV9	.	TRBJ1-5	CASSVGHGNQPQHF
TRBV5-1	once	TRBJ1-5	CASSPDTEGQPQHF
TRBV5-1	.	TRBJ2-3	CASSFGNSPGLAGGGPDTQYF